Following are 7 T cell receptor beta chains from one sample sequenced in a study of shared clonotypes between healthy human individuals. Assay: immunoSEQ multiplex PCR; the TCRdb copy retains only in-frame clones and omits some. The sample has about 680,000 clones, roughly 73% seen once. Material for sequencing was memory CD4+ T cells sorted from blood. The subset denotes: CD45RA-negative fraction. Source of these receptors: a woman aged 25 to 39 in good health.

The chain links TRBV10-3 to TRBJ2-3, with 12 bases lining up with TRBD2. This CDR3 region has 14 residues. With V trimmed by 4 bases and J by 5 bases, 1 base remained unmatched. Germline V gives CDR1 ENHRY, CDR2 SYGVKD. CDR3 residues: CAISGLAGEDTQYF. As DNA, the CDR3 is TGTGCCATCAGTGGACTAGCGGGAGAAGATACGCAGTATTTT.

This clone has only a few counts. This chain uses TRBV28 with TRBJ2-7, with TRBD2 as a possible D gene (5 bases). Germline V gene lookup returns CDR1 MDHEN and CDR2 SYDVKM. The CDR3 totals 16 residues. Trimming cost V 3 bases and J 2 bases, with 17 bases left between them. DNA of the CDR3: TGTGCCAGCAGTTTCCAGTACAGCCTGACTACCTACGAGCAGTACTTC. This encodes CASSFQYSLTTYEQYF.

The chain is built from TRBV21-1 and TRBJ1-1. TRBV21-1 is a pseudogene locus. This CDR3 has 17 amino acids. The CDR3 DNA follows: TGTGCCAGCAGCCCCTCTCAGTATTATGGACCTTTGGCTGAAGCTTTCTTT. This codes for CASSPSQYYGPLAEAFF.

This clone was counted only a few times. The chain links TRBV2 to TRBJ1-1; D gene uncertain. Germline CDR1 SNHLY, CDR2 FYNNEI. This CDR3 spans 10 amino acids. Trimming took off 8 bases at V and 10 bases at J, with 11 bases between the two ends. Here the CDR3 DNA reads TGTGCCAGCGAGGAGTTCGGAGCTTTCTTT. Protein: CASEEFGAFF. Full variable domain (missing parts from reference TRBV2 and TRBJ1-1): EPEVTQTPSHQVTQMGQEVILRCVPISNHLYFYWYRQILGQKVEFLVSFYNNEISEKSEIFDDQFSVERPDGSNFTLKIRSTKLEDSAMYFCASEEFGAFFGQGTRLTVV.

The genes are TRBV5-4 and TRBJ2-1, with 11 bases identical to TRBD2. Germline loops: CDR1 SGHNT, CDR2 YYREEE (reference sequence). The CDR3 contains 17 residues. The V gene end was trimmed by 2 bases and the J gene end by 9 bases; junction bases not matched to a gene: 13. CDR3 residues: CASSFNSGRARPGEQFF. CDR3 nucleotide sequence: TGTGCCAGCAGCTTCAATAGCGGGAGGGCAAGGCCTGGTGAGCAGTTCTTC.

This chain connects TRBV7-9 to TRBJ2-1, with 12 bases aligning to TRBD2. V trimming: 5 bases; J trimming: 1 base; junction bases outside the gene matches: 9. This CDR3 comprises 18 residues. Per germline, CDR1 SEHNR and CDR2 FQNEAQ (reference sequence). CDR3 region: CASSDLRTSGTSYNEQFF. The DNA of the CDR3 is TGTGCCAGCAGCGACCTAAGGACTAGCGGGACGTCCTACAATGAGCAGTTCTTC.

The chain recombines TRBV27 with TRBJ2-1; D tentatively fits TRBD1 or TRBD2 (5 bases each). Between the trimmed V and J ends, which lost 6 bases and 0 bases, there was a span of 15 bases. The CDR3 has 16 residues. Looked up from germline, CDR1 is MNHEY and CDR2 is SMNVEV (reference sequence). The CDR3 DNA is TGTGCCAGCAGGATTCAGGGACGTCGCTCCTACAATGAGCAGTTCTTC. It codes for CASRIQGRRSYNEQFF.